Listed here are 22 T cell receptor beta chains from one sample, sequenced in a study of human CD8 memory T cell subsets. Preparation of the TCR beta libraries relied on UMI-labeled 5' RACE. Reprocessing the 5' RACE reads, TCRdb reports a single entry for every CDR3 protein and omits DNA. The repertoire table contains roughly 10,000 distinct CDR3 sequences. The sample comprised CD8+ T cells from PBMCs. Source of these receptors: a human donor in good health.

The V gene is TRBV20-1, the J gene TRBJ1-4. In germline, CDR1 is DFQATT, CDR2 SNEGSKA (reference sequence). The CDR3 is 17 residues long. The CDR3 region is CSARDDYSGTANEKLFF.

The chain is built from TRBV9 and TRBJ2-7; no DNA is available, so the TRBD1 call from TCRdb remains unchecked. The V gene's germline CDR1 is SGDLS and CDR2 YYNGEE. The CDR3 length is 15 residues. CDR3 in amino acids: CASSVGPGTELRQYF.

The chain uses TRBV29-1 and TRBJ2-7. Germline V lookup: CDR1 SQVTM, CDR2 ANQGSEA. The CDR3 is 12 amino acids. The chain's CDR3 is CSVERQFGEQYF.

The chain has TRBV5-1 and TRBJ2-7; TCRdb's assignment of TRBD1 cannot be checked, as there is no DNA. Germline lookup yields CDR1 SGHRS and CDR2 YFSETQ. The CDR3 has 15 residues. The CDR3 sequence is CASSSLQGESHEQYF.

The chain employs TRBV28 and TRBJ2-1; lacking DNA, the TRBD1 call made by TCRdb goes unchecked. The CDR3 extends over 14 amino acids. Germline CDR1 reads MDHEN; CDR2 reads SYDVKM. CDR3 in amino acids: CATHPVLSPNEQFF.

The chain joins TRBV5-1 to TRBJ1-1; without DNA, the TCRdb call of TRBD1 cannot be checked. Germline V CDR1 and CDR2: SGHRS, YFSETQ. CDR3 length equals 14 residues. CDR3 sequence: CASSQKTENTEAFF.

The chain joins TRBV11-2 to TRBJ2-1. The CDR3 is made up of 15 amino acids. The germline V gene has CDR1 SGHAT and CDR2 FQNNGV. The CDR3: CASSLVRELGNEQFF.

J is TRBJ2-2 and V is TRBV2; TCRdb returns TRBD2, unconfirmable since there is no DNA. Looked up from germline, CDR1 is SNHLY and CDR2 is FYNNEI. The CDR3 contains 14 residues. CDR3 residues: CARRDPAYTGELFF.

Here the CDR3 reads CASSQEATGADGYTF. This chain uses TRBV4-2 with TRBJ1-2; TCRdb reports TRBD1, a call that lacks DNA to check it against. This CDR3 spans 15 amino acids. Germline CDR1 reads LGHNA; CDR2 reads YNFKEQ.

V gene TRBV4-3 combines with J gene TRBJ2-2; the TCRdb D gene call, TRBD2, has no DNA to confirm it. The length of the CDR3 is 16 residues. Germline CDR1 and CDR2: LGHNA and YSLEER. The CDR3 here is CASSQDLAGATGELFF.

This chain connects TRBV12-3 or TRBV12-4 to TRBJ2-2; the D call from TCRdb, TRBD2, cannot be confirmed without DNA. The CDR3 spans 17 residues. The CDR3 region is CASNLGVSGRNTGELFF.

The gene calls are TRBV13 and TRBJ2-7; the D gene TCRdb calls, TRBD1, cannot be checked with no DNA. The germline gives CDR1 PRHDT, CDR2 FYEKMQ (reference sequence). The length of the CDR3 is 16 residues. CDR3 sequence: CASSLGLGQGAYEQYF.

V gene TRBV9 combines with J gene TRBJ2-1. The CDR3 has 13 amino acids. CDR1 and CDR2 from the germline V gene are SGDLS and YYNGEE. This chain's CDR3 is CASSVGQYNEQFF.

The rearrangement links TRBV7-6 to TRBJ2-3; absent DNA, TCRdb's TRBD1 call cannot be checked. This CDR3 region has 17 residues. The germline V gene encodes CDR1 SGHVS and CDR2 FNYEAQ. The CDR3 sequence is CASSFGGGRRGTDTQYF.

The chain couples TRBV5-6 to TRBJ2-7; checking the TCRdb D call of TRBD1 is not possible without DNA. CDR3 length equals 14 residues. Germline CDR1 reads SGHDT; CDR2 reads YYEEEE. Here the CDR3 reads CASSFFGRDYEQYF. The whole variable domain, filled in from reference TRBV5-6 and TRBJ2-7, reads DAGVTQSPTHLIKTRGQQVTLRCSPKSGHDTVSWYQQALGQGPQFIFQYYEEEERQRGNFPDRFSGHQFPNYSSELNVNALLLGDSALYLCASSFFGRDYEQYFGPGTRLTVT.

The gene calls are TRBV28 and TRBJ2-5; TCRdb proposes TRBD2, but this gene call is untestable without DNA. The CDR3 loop spans 16 amino acids. The germline V gene encodes CDR1 MDHEN and CDR2 SYDVKM. CDR3: CASSYPQREGGETQYF. The variable domain in full, completed from reference TRBV28 and TRBJ2-5, reads DVKVTQSSRYLVKRTGEKVFLECVQDMDHENMFWYRQDPGLGLRLIYFSYDVKMKEKGDIPEGYSVSREKKERFSLILESASTNQTSMYLCASSYPQREGGETQYFGPGTRLLVL.

This sequence joins TRBV7-9 and TRBJ2-2; TCRdb designates TRBD1, a call that cannot be tested without DNA. The germline gives CDR1 SEHNR, CDR2 FQNEAQ (reference sequence). This CDR3 spans 15 amino acids. The CDR3 loop reads CASSTGTGNTGELFF.

This sequence joins TRBV28 and TRBJ2-5. Germline V gives CDR1 MDHEN, CDR2 SYDVKM. CDR3 length: 13 residues. CDR3 amino acids: CASSFRSGETQYF.

This chain connects TRBV27 to TRBJ1-2; TCRdb picks TRBD1, but there is no DNA to check that call. The CDR3 covers 14 residues. Per germline, CDR1 MNHEY and CDR2 SMNVEV (reference sequence). CDR3 in amino acids: CASSLDRGNYGYTF.

V is TRBV7-2 and J is TRBJ1-5. This CDR3 comprises 15 residues. Germline CDR1 SGHTA, CDR2 FQGNSA. The CDR3 here is CASSFLGGLGQPQHF.

This chain connects TRBV7-9 to TRBJ1-1; checking the TCRdb D call of TRBD1 is not possible without DNA. Looked up from germline, CDR1 is SEHNR and CDR2 is FQNEAQ (reference sequence). This CDR3 is built from 13 residues. Here the CDR3 reads CASGGAVNTEAFF.

The CDR3 protein is CASSTTSGGAREQYF. V and J are TRBV27 and TRBJ2-7; as DNA is missing, the TRBD2 call by TCRdb cannot be tested. Germline assignment: CDR1 MNHEY and CDR2 SMNVEV (reference sequence). The CDR3 runs 15 residues.